This passage covers 28 T cell receptor beta chains from one sample sequenced in a study of response to subunit inactivated influenza vaccine. TCRdb reanalysed the RT-PCR reads using MiXCR and keeps one entry per CDR3 protein. Of hundreds of thousands of distinct CDR3 sequences in the sample, about 15% were seen once. Sequenced material: PBMCs from blood, taken less than 13 days after vaccination. The receptors were sampled from a man in his fifties who received an inactivated influenza vaccine.

This clonotype was counted a few times. V gene TRBV10-3 combines with J gene TRBJ1-1; the match to TRBD1 covers 8 bases. Germline CDR1 ENHRY, CDR2 SYGVKD. This CDR3 is 14 amino acids long. Germline trimming cut 6 bases from V and 3 bases from J; bases unmatched to any gene: 6. The CDR3 is CAISNGQGYTEAFF. CDR3 DNA sequence: TGTGCCATCAGCAATGGACAGGGTTACACTGAAGCTTTCTTT.

The CDR3 DNA follows: TGCAGTGCTAGACTGGGCGGTGTGGAGGAGGAGCAGTTCTTC. Its translation is CSARLGGVEEEQFF. The chain joins TRBV20-1 to TRBJ2-1, with TRBD2 as a possible D gene (5 bases). The CDR3 totals 14 residues. Trimming cost V 2 bases and J 10 bases, with 18 bases left between them. CDR1 is DFQATT, CDR2 SNEGSKA, per germline (reference sequence).

The chain joins TRBV20-1 to TRBJ1-1; TRBD1 agrees at 7 bases. After removal of 3 bases from V and 10 bases from J, the junction contained 8 bases not matched to a gene. This CDR3 comprises 12 residues. Germline-derived CDR1 and CDR2 are DFQATT and SNEGSKA (reference sequence). The CDR3 nucleotides read TGCAGTGCTAGGGGTAGACAGGGTGGAGCTTTCTTT. Translating gives CSARGRQGGAFF.

The J gene is TRBJ2-6, the V gene TRBV15, with D tentatively TRBD1 (5 bases). V lost 3 bases and J 0 bases, leaving 15 bases between the germline ends. CDR1 LNHNV and CDR2 YYDKDF come from the germline V gene (reference sequence). This CDR3 has 18 amino acids. CDR3 coding DNA: TGTGCCACCAGCAGGGCTAGGGGAAAGGGCTCTGGGGCCAACGTCCTGACTTTC. As protein: CATSRARGKGSGANVLTF. Using reference TRBV15 and TRBJ2-6 for the parts outside the CDR3, the full variable domain is DAMVIQNPRYQVTQFGKPVTLSCSQTLNHNVMYWYQQKSSQAPKLLFHYYDKDFNNEADTPDNFQSRRPNTSFCFLDIRSPGLGDTAMYLCATSRARGKGSGANVLTFGAGSRLTVL.

This clonotype has only a few counts. The V and J genes are TRBV20-1 and TRBJ1-3, with 10 bases lining up with TRBD1. Germline-derived CDR1 and CDR2 are DFQATT and SNEGSKA (reference sequence). The CDR3 totals 14 residues. V was clipped by 4 bases and J by 8 bases; unmatched bases: 8. The CDR3 spells CSAIRDRGLDTIYF. CDR3 DNA: TGCAGTGCTATCCGGGACAGGGGTTTGGACACCATATATTTT.

This clonotype was observed a handful of times. J is TRBJ1-5 and V is TRBV6-1; TRBD1 aligns across 7 bases. Germline-derived CDR1 and CDR2 are MNHNS and SASEGT. With 3 bases clipped from V and 0 bases from J, the junction kept 11 bases outside the gene matches. This CDR3 is 18 amino acids long. The CDR3 DNA sequence: TGTGCCAGCAGTGACCCAAGAAGGGACAGAGATAGCAATCAGCCCCAGCATTTT. Translation gives CASSDPRRDRDSNQPQHF.

The V call is TRBV7-8, the J call TRBJ2-4; perhaps TRBD1 as D (6 bases). Deletions cut 4 bases from V and 0 bases from J, with 16 bases between. Germline V gene sequence: CDR1 SGHVS, CDR2 FQNEAQ. The CDR3 has 17 amino acids. CDR3 DNA sequence: TGTGCCAGCAGCTCATCCCACAGGGCCCCAGCCAAAAACATTCAGTACTTC. As protein: CASSSSHRAPAKNIQYF.

This clonotype was seen a few times. The chain is built from TRBV20-1 and TRBJ2-7, with 10 bases aligning to TRBD2. Germline V CDR1 and CDR2: DFQATT, SNEGSKA (reference sequence). The CDR3 has 16 amino acids. Losses at the gene ends were 4 bases for V and 5 bases for J; bases not matched to a gene: 14. CDR3: CSATQWTAGGSNEQYF. Written as DNA, the CDR3 is TGCAGTGCTACCCAATGGACAGCGGGAGGGAGCAACGAGCAGTACTTC.

This clonotype was seen a handful of times. The rearrangement uses TRBV28 and TRBJ2-7, with D uncertain. V lost 2 bases to trimming and J lost 3 bases, with 8 bases between them. From germline, CDR1 is MDHEN and CDR2 SYDVKM. This CDR3 spans 13 amino acids. CDR3 DNA: TGTGCCAGCAGTTTACCGGCAAGCTACGAGCAGTACTTC. Translation: CASSLPASYEQYF.

The chain recombines TRBV7-2 with TRBJ1-5; D remains ambiguous. The length of the CDR3 is 13 residues. Trimming took 1 base from V and 6 from J, leaving 7 bases between them. Germline CDR1 is SGHTA and CDR2 is FQGNSA. The CDR3 nucleotides read TGTGCCAGCAGCTTAGGGGAGCGTCAGCCCCAGCATTTT. Amino acids: CASSLGERQPQHF.

This clonotype was found a few times. This chain connects TRBV6-5 to TRBJ2-1, with no clear D. Trimming stripped 2 bases from V and 5 bases from J, with 10 bases between. Germline-derived CDR1 and CDR2 are MNHEY and SVGAGI. CDR3 length: 14 amino acids. CDR3 protein: CASSYSRVHNEQFF. CDR3 coding DNA: TGTGCCAGCAGTTACAGTAGGGTCCACAATGAGCAGTTCTTC.

The rearrangement joins TRBV5-6 to TRBJ2-1; 9 nucleotides line up with TRBD1. This CDR3 contains 15 residues. The V gene's germline CDR1 is SGHDT and CDR2 YYEEEE. V was clipped by 6 bases and J by 3 bases; unmatched bases: 7. The CDR3 protein is CASNIRDRVYNEQFF. For the CDR3, the DNA is TGTGCCAGCAACATCCGGGACAGGGTCTACAATGAGCAGTTCTTC.

This clonotype was seen only a few times. The genes are TRBV5-5 and TRBJ1-2; 7 nucleotides agree with TRBD1. This CDR3 contains 16 residues. CDR1 and CDR2 (germline): SGHKS, YYEKEE (reference sequence). Trimming removed 4 bases from V and 5 bases from J; junction bases left unmatched: 14. This CDR3 reads CASSGDRTGGTYGYTF. The CDR3, as DNA: TGTGCCAGCAGCGGAGATCGGACAGGAGGAACTTATGGCTACACCTTC.

This chain connects TRBV20-1 to TRBJ2-2, with a weak D call TRBD1 (7 bases). CDR3 size: 17 residues. Germline V gene sequence: CDR1 DFQATT, CDR2 SNEGSKA (reference sequence). The V gene lost 3 bases and the J gene lost 2 bases, with 19 bases spanning the gap. The CDR3 DNA follows: TGCAGTGCTAGTCCCTACCGCGGGACAGTTAACACCGGGGAGCTGTTTTTT. Translation gives CSASPYRGTVNTGELFF.

This clonotype was picked up a small number of times. This chain uses TRBV28 with TRBJ1-4; 9 positions agree with TRBD1. V lost 6 bases, J lost 7 bases, and 12 bases stayed unmatched. Germline V gene data show CDR1 as MDHEN and CDR2 as SYDVKM. This CDR3 spans 16 amino acids. CDR3 sequence (DNA): TGTGCCAGCAGACCCCCGTTGGGACAGGGTTCTGAAAAACTGTTTTTT. Translated, it gives CASRPPLGQGSEKLFF.

V and J are TRBV28 and TRBJ2-1; D not resolved. Germline values: CDR1 MDHEN, CDR2 SYDVKM. V lost 2 bases, J lost 9 bases, and 20 bases lay in between. This CDR3 has 16 residues. The CDR3: CASSLRLKTNVIEQFF. The CDR3 DNA reads TGTGCCAGCAGTTTACGGCTAAAGACGAATGTAATTGAGCAGTTCTTC.

V usage is TRBV7-9 and J usage is TRBJ2-5; no clear D gene. The germline V gene encodes CDR1 SEHNR and CDR2 FQNEAQ (reference sequence). The V gene lost 4 bases and the J gene lost 9 bases, with 18 bases spanning the gap. The length of the CDR3 is 14 residues. CDR3 nucleotides: TGTGCCAGCAGCTCCTTCGACTCTTGGATGGCCCAGTACTTC. It yields the protein CASSSFDSWMAQYF.

This chain links TRBV7-2 with TRBJ2-7; tentative D call: TRBD2 (5 bases). The CDR3 runs 15 residues. CDR1 is SGHTA, CDR2 FQGNSA, per germline. Trimming removed 5 bases from V and 0 bases from J, with 14 bases in between. DNA for the CDR3: TGTGCCAGCAGCCTCACGCGAGGGAGCTCCTACGAGCAGTACTTC. Protein product: CASSLTRGSSYEQYF.

V is TRBV20-1 and J is TRBJ2-5; a weak D match, TRBD1 (5 bases). The V end was cut by 3 bases, the J end by 2 bases, with 13 bases between. CDR3 length: 14 amino acids. Germline CDR1 reads DFQATT; CDR2 reads SNEGSKA (reference sequence). This CDR3 is CSARGREGQETQYF. The CDR3 nucleotides read TGCAGTGCTAGGGGCAGGGAAGGGCAAGAGACCCAGTACTTC.

The chain employs TRBV5-1 and TRBJ2-5; 9 bases map to TRBD2. Losses at the gene ends were 0 bases for V and 4 bases for J; bases not matched to a gene: 4. Germline assignment: CDR1 SGHRS and CDR2 YFSETQ. This CDR3 has 15 amino acids. The CDR3 spells CASSLGSGSGETQYF. The CDR3 coding sequence is TGCGCCAGCAGCTTGGGTAGCGGGAGCGGAGAGACCCAGTACTTC.

The chain combines TRBV29-1 with TRBJ2-1; 9 bases are shared with TRBD2. Losses at the gene ends were 4 bases for V and 1 base for J; bases not matched to a gene: 8. CDR1 and CDR2 (germline): SQVTM, ANQGSEA. CDR3 size: 16 residues. In nucleotides, the CDR3 is TGCAGCGTTGTTCAGCGGGAGGTTCGATCCTACAATGAGCAGTTCTTC. Protein product: CSVVQREVRSYNEQFF.

This clonotype was counted only a few times. The gene calls are TRBV30 and TRBJ1-3; D unresolved. This CDR3 region has 16 residues. The germline V gene has CDR1 GTSNPN and CDR2 SVGIG (reference sequence). Trimming took off 2 bases at V and 0 bases at J, with 14 bases between the two ends. CDR3 amino acids: CAWSWRPAFSGNTIYF. In nucleotides, the CDR3 is TGTGCCTGGAGTTGGAGACCTGCCTTCTCTGGAAACACCATATATTTT. Full variable domain (rest looked up from reference TRBV30 and TRBJ1-3): SQTIHQWPATLVQPVGSPLSLECTVEGTSNPNLYWYRQAAGRGLQLLFYSVGIGQISSEVPQNLSASRPQDRQFILSSKKLLLSDSGFYLCAWSWRPAFSGNTIYFGEGSWLTVV.

The chain recombines TRBV6-5 with TRBJ2-1; D remains ambiguous. Germline V lookup: CDR1 MNHEY, CDR2 SVGAGI. The CDR3 spans 15 residues. The germline V and J ends were trimmed by 0 bases and 8 bases, with 14 bases remaining between them. This CDR3 reads CASSYSSPGGDEQFF. CDR3 nucleotides: TGTGCCAGCAGTTACTCTTCTCCCGGCGGCGATGAGCAGTTCTTC.

The chain joins TRBV10-3 to TRBJ2-7; a weak D match, TRBD2 (5 bases). Germline CDR1 is ENHRY and CDR2 is SYGVKD. V shed 4 bases and J shed 3 bases, with 10 bases lying between them. The CDR3 length is 13 residues. Written as DNA, the CDR3 is TGTGCCATCAGTGTTGGAGGTGGCTACGAGCAGTACTTC. This sequence encodes CAISVGGGYEQYF.

This clonotype was seen only a few times. CDR3 nucleotides: TGTGCCAGCAGTTACTCGGGTGTACTAGCGGGAAGCAGGAACGAGCAGTACTTC. It translates to CASSYSGVLAGSRNEQYF. The chain recombines TRBV6-5 with TRBJ2-7, with 10 bases aligning to TRBD2. Losses at the gene ends were 0 bases for V and 5 bases for J; bases not matched to a gene: 13. This CDR3 region has 18 residues. Germline assignment: CDR1 MNHEY and CDR2 SVGAGI.

The V and J genes are TRBV20-1 and TRBJ2-5; D may be TRBD1 (6 bases). V lost 3 bases, J lost 3 bases, and 11 bases lay in between. Germline CDR1 DFQATT, CDR2 SNEGSKA (reference sequence). The CDR3 is 13 residues long. The CDR3 DNA follows: TGCAGTGCTAGCAGGGGAAACAAAGAGACCCAGTACTTC. Its translation is CSASRGNKETQYF.

This clonotype was counted at least ten times. The chain combines TRBV6-1 with TRBJ2-7, with 14 bases lining up with TRBD2. This CDR3 is built from 17 residues. Germline CDR1 MNHNS, CDR2 SASEGT. J lost 1 base, V lost 6 bases, and 8 bases had no gene match. The CDR3 DNA follows: TGTGCCAGCAGAAAAAAGGGACTAGCGGGAGTATCCTACGAGCAGTACTTC. It is translated as CASRKKGLAGVSYEQYF.

The chain uses TRBV30 and TRBJ2-4; no definite D call. Germline CDR1 and CDR2: GTSNPN and SVGIG (reference sequence). The CDR3 runs 15 residues. V lost 0 bases, J lost 0 bases, and 9 bases lay in between. The CDR3 protein is CAWSVPSLAKNIQYF. DNA for the CDR3: TGTGCCTGGAGTGTACCTTCCCTAGCCAAAAACATTCAGTACTTC.